At least ten counts were recorded for the clone carrying this TCR beta chain. Its matching antigen is unknown. General study points: In terms of TCR gene usage, tumor memory CD4+ T cells clustered together with blood and lymph node memory CD4+ cells, as well as with lymph node naive CD4+ cells. Tumor-infiltrating Treg TCR alpha and beta sequences overlapped most with tumor naive CD4+ T cells, then blood naive.

The CDR3 length is 15 residues. Germline values: CDR1 SGHDN, CDR2 FVKESK. V was clipped by 1 base and J by 7 bases; unmatched bases: 1. Full-length variable regions came from constant-region reverse primers plus semi-nested Nested Universal Primer A PCR. MiXCR was run by TCRdb on the 5' RACE reads, yielding one entry per CDR3 protein. The sample lists some 30,000 distinct CDR3 sequences, roughly 27% occurring once. Treg sorting used a CD4+CD25+CD127-/low gate. The rearrangement uses TRBV14 and TRBJ2-1; 13 bases fit TRBD2. The TCR sequence derives from a female donor with breast cancer. Sequencing was performed on tumor-infiltrating Tregs sorted from the breast tumor. As DNA, the CDR3 is TGTGCCAGCAGCCAAGGGACTAGCGGGAGAAATGAGCAGTTCTTC. This codes for CASSQGTSGRNEQFF.